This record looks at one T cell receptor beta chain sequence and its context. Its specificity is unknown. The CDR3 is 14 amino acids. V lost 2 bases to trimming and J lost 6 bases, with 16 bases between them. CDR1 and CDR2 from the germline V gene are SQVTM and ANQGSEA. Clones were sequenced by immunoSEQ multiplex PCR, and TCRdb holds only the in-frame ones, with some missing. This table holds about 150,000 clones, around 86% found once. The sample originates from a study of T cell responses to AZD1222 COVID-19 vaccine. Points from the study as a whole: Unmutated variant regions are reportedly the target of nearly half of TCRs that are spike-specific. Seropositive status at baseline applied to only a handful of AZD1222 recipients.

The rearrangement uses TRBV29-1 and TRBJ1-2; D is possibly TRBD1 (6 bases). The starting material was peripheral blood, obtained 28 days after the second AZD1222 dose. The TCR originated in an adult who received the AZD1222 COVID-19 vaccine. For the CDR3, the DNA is TGCAGCGTTGAAAACAGGGCTGGTTTAGATGGCTACACCTTC. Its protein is CSVENRAGLDGYTF.